One and the same sample provided the 23 T cell receptor beta chains below, sequenced in a study of shared clonotypes between healthy human individuals. Generated by immunoSEQ multiplex PCR, the TCRdb table keeps only in-frame clones and is missing some. The top ten hold approximately 0.062% of the sample, which has under 650,000 clones, almost 97% seen once. Sequencing was done on a sample of naive CD4+ T cells sorted from blood. Indicated subset: CD45RA+ positively selected. The receptors were sampled from a woman aged 25 to 39 in good health.

The V gene is TRBV6-1, the J gene TRBJ2-7; D gene unclear. V was shortened by 7 bases and J by 0 bases, with 16 bases between the two germline ends. Per the germline V gene, CDR1 is MNHNS and CDR2 is SASEGT. This CDR3 comprises 15 residues. In DNA, the CDR3 is TGTGCCAGCATCCAACGGGCAATCAGCTCCTACGAGCAGTACTTC. Translated, it gives CASIQRAISSYEQYF.

The chain links TRBV4-1 to TRBJ1-6, with TRBD1 as a possible D gene (5 bases). The ends were cut back, 1 base at V and 8 bases at J, with 12 bases in the middle. The CDR3 consists of 15 residues. Germline V lookup: CDR1 MGHRA, CDR2 YSYEKL. The CDR3 DNA sequence: TGCGCCAGCAGCCAAGGACCCGGGACGTATTCACCCCTCCACTTT. Translation: CASSQGPGTYSPLHF.

The genes are TRBV2 and TRBJ2-3; 7 nucleotides agree with TRBD1. V lost 4 bases, J lost 7 bases, and 11 bases stayed unmatched. There are 15 residues in the CDR3. Germline CDR1 reads SNHLY; CDR2 reads FYNNEI. The CDR3 coding sequence is TGTGCCAGCAGTGTCAACTCCGGGACAGCTAATACGCAGTATTTT. Amino acid sequence: CASSVNSGTANTQYF.

CDR3 residues: CASSWQGVGTEAFF. CDR3 nucleotide sequence: TGTGCCAGCAGCTGGCAGGGGGTTGGAACTGAAGCTTTCTTT. The chain carries TRBV5-4 and TRBJ1-1, with TRBD1 matching over 7 bases. CDR1 is SGHNT and CDR2 is YYREEE in the germline V gene (reference sequence). The junction had 7 bases not matched to a gene; V was cut back by 3 bases and J by 5 bases. The CDR3 contains 14 residues.

This clone was observed once. V usage is TRBV11-2 and J usage is TRBJ1-1, with a weak D call TRBD1 (6 bases). Trimming stripped 0 bases from V and 4 bases from J, with 9 bases between. The germline CDR1 and CDR2 sequences are SGHAT and FQNNGV. The CDR3 loop spans 14 amino acids. CDR3 nucleotides: TGTGCCAGCAGCTTAGAGGGGGCGCGCACTGAAGCTTTCTTT. Translating gives CASSLEGARTEAFF.

The chain uses TRBV28 and TRBJ1-2, with unresolved D. V was shortened by 10 bases and J by 4 bases, with 10 bases between the two germline ends. CDR1 is MDHEN and CDR2 is SYDVKM in the germline V gene. CDR3 length equals 11 residues. The CDR3 loop is CAIFLGYGYTF. CDR3 nucleotide sequence: TGTGCCATCTTTCTGGGCTATGGCTACACCTTC.

This sequence joins TRBV18 and TRBJ2-7; no definite D call. This CDR3 region has 13 residues. V lost 4 bases to trimming and J lost 2 bases, with 9 bases between them. Looked up from germline, CDR1 is KGHSH and CDR2 is LQKENI. The CDR3 reads CASSLSDAYEQYF. The CDR3, as DNA: TGTGCCAGCTCACTATCGGACGCCTACGAGCAGTACTTC.

The genes are TRBV14 and TRBJ1-2; no firm D call. The CDR3 covers 16 residues. V lost 2 bases, J lost 4 bases, and 17 bases lay in between. Germline CDR1 SGHDN, CDR2 FVKESK. The CDR3 DNA sequence: TGTGCCAGCAGCCAATCTGGACTGCCTAAAGGCTATGGCTACACCTTC. This codes for CASSQSGLPKGYGYTF.

This sequence joins TRBV14 and TRBJ2-7; 7 bases align to TRBD1. CDR3 length: 18 amino acids. Germline lookup yields CDR1 SGHDN and CDR2 FVKESK. The V and J ends lost 1 base and 0 bases, in that order; junction bases with no gene match: 12. DNA for the CDR3: TGTGCCAGCAGCCAAGGTAGCAGGGGGTGGTACAGCTCCTACGAGCAGTACTTC. The encoded protein is CASSQGSRGWYSSYEQYF.

This clone has just one count. The rearrangement joins TRBV28 to TRBJ1-5; D is unclear. CDR3 length equals 15 residues. Trimming pared 6 bases from V and 3 bases from J, leaving 15 bases between. Germline V gene lookup returns CDR1 MDHEN and CDR2 SYDVKM. The CDR3 protein is CASRNSGADNQPQHF. As DNA, the CDR3 is TGTGCCAGCAGAAACTCAGGCGCCGACAATCAGCCCCAGCATTTT.

V usage is TRBV6-1 and J usage is TRBJ2-2; D could derive from TRBD1 or TRBD2 (5 bases each). V was shortened by 4 bases and J by 1 base, with 13 bases between the two germline ends. The CDR3 totals 16 residues. Germline-derived CDR1 and CDR2 are MNHNS and SASEGT. CDR3 sequence (DNA): TGTGCCAGCAGTGGGGGGAGAAATCTGAACACCGGGGAGCTGTTTTTT. This translates into CASSGGRNLNTGELFF.

A single count supports this clone. The rearrangement uses TRBV5-1 and TRBJ1-1; 8 bases are shared with TRBD1. This CDR3 has 14 residues. The ends lost 4 bases at V and 7 bases at J; junction bases unmatched: 9. The V gene's germline CDR1 is SGHRS and CDR2 YFSETQ. CDR3 in DNA: TGCGCCAGCAGCACCCCGGACAGGGATCATGAAGCTTTCTTT. Residues: CASSTPDRDHEAFF.

This chain uses TRBV28 with TRBJ1-2; no clear D. CDR1 and CDR2 (germline): MDHEN, SYDVKM. This CDR3 has 16 amino acids. V lost 5 bases, J lost 1 base, and 17 bases lay in between. The CDR3 sequence: CASSPGSLGGNYGYTF. The CDR3 nucleotides are TGTGCCAGCAGTCCGGGGTCCCTCGGCGGTAACTATGGCTACACCTTC.

The chain carries TRBV28 and TRBJ2-1, with D tentatively TRBD2 (5 bases). The germline gives CDR1 MDHEN, CDR2 SYDVKM. V lost 3 bases and J lost 8, with 14 bases in between. This CDR3 region has 14 residues. The chain's CDR3 is CASSFSVVGDEQFF. CDR3 nucleotides: TGTGCCAGCAGTTTTTCGGTAGTGGGAGATGAGCAGTTCTTC.

The chain couples TRBV18 to TRBJ2-7; 8 bases are a match to TRBD1. CDR3 length equals 16 residues. The ends lost 2 bases at V and 0 bases at J; junction bases unmatched: 6. Germline V gene lookup returns CDR1 KGHSH and CDR2 LQKENI. The CDR3 spells CASSPSTGTGSYEQYF. Here the CDR3 DNA reads TGTGCCAGCTCACCATCTACCGGGACAGGCTCCTACGAGCAGTACTTC.

The chain joins TRBV18 to TRBJ2-2; TRBD1 agrees at 10 bases. CDR3 length: 13 amino acids. V shed 11 bases, J shed 5 bases, and the junction held 5 bases outside the gene matches. The germline V gene has CDR1 KGHSH and CDR2 LQKENI. As DNA, the CDR3 is TGTGCCTGGAGACAGGGGGCAACCGGGGAGCTGTTTTTT. It specifies CAWRQGATGELFF.

The chain recombines TRBV28 with TRBJ1-1; 7 nucleotides match TRBD1. CDR1 and CDR2 from the germline V gene are MDHEN and SYDVKM. V gave up 5 bases and J gave up 0 bases; unmatched junction bases: 3. This CDR3 spans 14 amino acids. CDR3 loop: CASSQTGVNTEAFF. CDR3 DNA: TGTGCCAGCAGTCAAACAGGGGTGAACACTGAAGCTTTCTTT.

The gene calls are TRBV28 and TRBJ1-2; TRBD1 matches 7 bases. The CDR3 contains 15 residues. The germline V gene has CDR1 MDHEN and CDR2 SYDVKM. After removal of 6 bases from V and 8 bases from J, the junction contained 15 bases not matched to a gene. The CDR3 DNA follows: TGTGCCAGCAGCCACGGAGGGACAGAATATTCCGGCTACACCTTC. This sequence encodes CASSHGGTEYSGYTF.

The V gene is TRBV7-3, the J gene TRBJ2-1, with 7 bases lining up with TRBD2. CDR3 size: 15 residues. From germline, CDR1 is SGHTA and CDR2 FQGTGA. Losses at the gene ends were 3 bases for V and 0 bases for J; bases not matched to a gene: 2. CDR3 amino acids: CASSFGGSSYNEQFF. The CDR3 nucleotides read TGTGCCAGCAGCTTTGGCGGGAGCTCCTACAATGAGCAGTTCTTC.

Concerning this clone itself: The junction does not match germline at one end; this may be a read error. The chain couples TRBV6-1 to TRBJ2-7; 7 positions match TRBD1. The CDR3 is 15 residues long. Per germline, CDR1 MNHNS and CDR2 SASEGT. The CDR3 DNA is TGTGCCAGCAGGGAAGGACAGGCCACTTACTACGAGCAGTACTTC. Amino acid sequence: CASREGQATYYEQYF.

This clone was counted a single time. CDR3 loop: CASSSELGPDTQYF. Here the CDR3 DNA reads TGTGCCAGCAGTTCAGAACTCGGGCCAGATACGCAGTATTTT. This chain joins TRBV6-5 and TRBJ2-3; D unclear. V lost 4 bases to trimming and J lost 4 bases, with 12 bases between them. Germline-derived CDR1 and CDR2 are MNHEY and SVGAGI. This CDR3 is 14 amino acids long.

The rearrangement links TRBV7-3 to TRBJ2-1; the match to TRBD2 covers 9 bases. Germline V lookup: CDR1 SGHTA, CDR2 FQGTGA. The CDR3 has 15 amino acids. The V and J ends lost 3 bases and 3 bases, in that order; junction bases with no gene match: 3. The DNA for the CDR3 is TGTGCCAGCAGCTTTAGCGGGAGAGACTACAATGAGCAGTTCTTC. It codes for CASSFSGRDYNEQFF.

This sequence joins TRBV5-4 and TRBJ1-1; D is uncertain. Per the germline V gene, CDR1 is SGHNT and CDR2 is YYREEE (reference sequence). CDR3 length: 15 amino acids. Trimming took off 4 bases at V and 0 bases at J, with 13 bases between the two ends. CDR3 sequence: CASSPPGAMNTEAFF. The CDR3 nucleotides read TGTGCCAGCAGCCCTCCGGGAGCCATGAACACTGAAGCTTTCTTT.